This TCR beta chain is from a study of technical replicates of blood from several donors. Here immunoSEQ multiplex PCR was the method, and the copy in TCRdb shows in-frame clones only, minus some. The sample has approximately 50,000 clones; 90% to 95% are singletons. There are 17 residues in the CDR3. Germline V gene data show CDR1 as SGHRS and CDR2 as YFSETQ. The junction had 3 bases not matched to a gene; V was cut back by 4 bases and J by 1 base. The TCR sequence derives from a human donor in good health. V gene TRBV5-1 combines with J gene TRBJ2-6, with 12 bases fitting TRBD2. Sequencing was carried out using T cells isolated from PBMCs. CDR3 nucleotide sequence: TGCGCCAGCAGCAGGACTAGCGGGGTTTCTGGGGCCAACGTCCTGACTTTC. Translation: CASSRTSGVSGANVLTF. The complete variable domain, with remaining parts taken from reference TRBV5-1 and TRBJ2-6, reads KAGVTQTPRYLIKTRGQQVTLSCSPISGHRSVSWYQQTPGQGLQFLFEYFSETQRNKGNFPGRFSGRQFSNSRSEMNVSTLELGDSALYLCASSRTSGVSGANVLTFGAGSRLTVL.